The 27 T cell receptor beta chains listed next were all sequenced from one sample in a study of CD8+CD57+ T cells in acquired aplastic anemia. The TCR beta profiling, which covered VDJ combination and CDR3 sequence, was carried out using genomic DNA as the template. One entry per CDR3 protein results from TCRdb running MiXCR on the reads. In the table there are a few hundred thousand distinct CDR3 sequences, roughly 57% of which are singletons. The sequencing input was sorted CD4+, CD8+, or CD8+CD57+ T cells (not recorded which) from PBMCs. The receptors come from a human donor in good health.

The CDR3 DNA sequence: TGTGCCACCAGTACGGGGGGGTTCTATGGCTACACCTTC. This codes for CATSTGGFYGYTF. The rearrangement links TRBV24-1 to TRBJ1-2, with D possibly TRBD1 on 5 matching bases. The germline V and J ends were trimmed by 6 bases and 4 bases, with 11 bases remaining between them. CDR1 KGHDR and CDR2 SFDVKD come from the germline V gene. The CDR3 spans 13 residues.

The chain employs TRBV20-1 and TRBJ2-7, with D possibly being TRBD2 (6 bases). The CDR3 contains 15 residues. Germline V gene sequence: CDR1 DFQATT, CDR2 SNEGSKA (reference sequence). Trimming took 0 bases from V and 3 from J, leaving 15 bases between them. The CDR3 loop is CSARDLRDFNYEQYF. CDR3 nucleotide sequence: TGCAGTGCTAGAGATCTCCGGGACTTCAACTACGAGCAGTACTTC.

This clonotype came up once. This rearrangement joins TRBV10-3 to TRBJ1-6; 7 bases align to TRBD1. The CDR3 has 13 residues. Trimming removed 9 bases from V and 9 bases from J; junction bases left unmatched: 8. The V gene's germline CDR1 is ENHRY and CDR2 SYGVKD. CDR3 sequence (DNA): TGTGCCATAAGAGACAGGGAGAGTTCACCCCTCCACTTT. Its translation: CAIRDRESSPLHF.

The CDR3 protein is CASSERQAGYEQYF. The CDR3 DNA is TGTGCCAGCAGTGAGAGGCAGGCTGGCTACGAGCAGTACTTC. The chain couples TRBV25-1 to TRBJ2-7; D is ambiguous. Germline V CDR1 and CDR2: MGHDK, SYGVNS. The CDR3 sequence is 14 residues long. Trimming left V 3 bases short and J 3 bases short, with 12 bases between.

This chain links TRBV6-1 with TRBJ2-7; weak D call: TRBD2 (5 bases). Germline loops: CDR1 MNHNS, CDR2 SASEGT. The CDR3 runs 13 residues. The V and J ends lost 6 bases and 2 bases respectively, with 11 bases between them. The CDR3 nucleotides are TGTGCCAGCAGGGGAGAGGAGACCTACGAGCAGTACTTC. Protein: CASRGEETYEQYF.

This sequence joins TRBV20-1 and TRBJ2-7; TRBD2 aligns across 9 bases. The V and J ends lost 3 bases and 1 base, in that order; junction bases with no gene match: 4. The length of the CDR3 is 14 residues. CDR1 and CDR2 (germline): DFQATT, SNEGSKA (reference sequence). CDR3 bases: TGCAGTGCTAGCCCTAGCGGGATATCCTACGAGCAGTACTTC. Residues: CSASPSGISYEQYF.

DNA of the CDR3: TGTGCCAGCAGTTTCTCAGGGGGCCATTACGAGCAGTACTTC. Its protein is CASSFSGGHYEQYF. The chain joins TRBV12-3 or TRBV12-4 to TRBJ2-7; TRBD1 agrees at 8 bases. This CDR3 comprises 14 residues. The V segment lost 3 bases and the J segment 4 bases; nucleotides outside the gene matches: 5.

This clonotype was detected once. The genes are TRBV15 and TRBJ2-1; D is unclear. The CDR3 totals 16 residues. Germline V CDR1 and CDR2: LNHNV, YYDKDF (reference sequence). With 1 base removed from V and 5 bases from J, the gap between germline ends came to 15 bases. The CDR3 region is CATSRGVTPPDNEQFF. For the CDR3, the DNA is TGTGCCACCAGCAGAGGGGTCACCCCACCCGACAATGAGCAGTTCTTC. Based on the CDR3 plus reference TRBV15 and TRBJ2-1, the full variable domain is DAMVIQNPRYQVTQFGKPVTLSCSQTLNHNVMYWYQQKSSQAPKLLFHYYDKDFNNEADTPDNFQSRRPNTSFCFLDIRSPGLGDTAMYLCATSRGVTPPDNEQFFGPGTRLTVL.

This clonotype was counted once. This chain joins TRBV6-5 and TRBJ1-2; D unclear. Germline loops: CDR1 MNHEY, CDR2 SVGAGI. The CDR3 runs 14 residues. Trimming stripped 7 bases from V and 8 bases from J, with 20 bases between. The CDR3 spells CASKPYQNTGGYTF. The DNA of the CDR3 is TGTGCCAGCAAGCCCTACCAAAATACTGGGGGCTACACCTTC.

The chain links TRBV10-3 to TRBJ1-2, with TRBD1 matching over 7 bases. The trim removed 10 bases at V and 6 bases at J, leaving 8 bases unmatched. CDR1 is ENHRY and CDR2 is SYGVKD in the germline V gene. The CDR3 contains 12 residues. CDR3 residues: CATHGQADGYTF. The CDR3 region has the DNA TGTGCCACCCACGGACAGGCGGATGGCTACACCTTC.

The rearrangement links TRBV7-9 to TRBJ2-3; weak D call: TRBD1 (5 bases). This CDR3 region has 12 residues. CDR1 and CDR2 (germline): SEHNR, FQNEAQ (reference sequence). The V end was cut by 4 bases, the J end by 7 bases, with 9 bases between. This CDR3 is CASSSGHYTQYF. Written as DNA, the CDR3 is TGTGCCAGCAGCTCCGGACATTATACGCAGTATTTT.

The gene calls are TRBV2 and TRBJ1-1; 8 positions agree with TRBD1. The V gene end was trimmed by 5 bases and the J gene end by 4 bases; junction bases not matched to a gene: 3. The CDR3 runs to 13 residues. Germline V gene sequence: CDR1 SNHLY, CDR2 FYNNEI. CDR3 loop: CASSLQGVTEAFF. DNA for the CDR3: TGTGCCAGCAGTCTACAGGGGGTCACTGAAGCTTTCTTT.

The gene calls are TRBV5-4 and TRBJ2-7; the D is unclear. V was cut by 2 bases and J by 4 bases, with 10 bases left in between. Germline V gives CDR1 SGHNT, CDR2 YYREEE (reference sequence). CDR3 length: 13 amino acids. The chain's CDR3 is CASSLASEYEQYF. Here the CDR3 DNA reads TGTGCCAGCAGCTTAGCCAGTGAATACGAGCAGTACTTC.

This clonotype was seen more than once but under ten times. CDR3 DNA sequence: TGTGCCAGCAGTTACTATGGCTACACCTTC. This encodes CASSYYGYTF. J is TRBJ1-2 and V is TRBV6-1, with D hard to call. Germline CDR1 MNHNS, CDR2 SASEGT. This CDR3 contains 10 residues. V lost 5 bases and J 3 bases, leaving 1 base between the germline ends.

CDR3 sequence: CSVNVGYYEQYF. CDR3 in DNA: TGCAGCGTCAACGTGGGGTACTACGAGCAGTACTTC. This chain connects TRBV29-1 to TRBJ2-7; no firm D call. The CDR3 is made up of 12 amino acids. The V end lost 6 bases, the J end lost 3 bases, and 12 bases lay between the germline ends. Germline-derived CDR1 and CDR2 are SQVTM and ANQGSEA.

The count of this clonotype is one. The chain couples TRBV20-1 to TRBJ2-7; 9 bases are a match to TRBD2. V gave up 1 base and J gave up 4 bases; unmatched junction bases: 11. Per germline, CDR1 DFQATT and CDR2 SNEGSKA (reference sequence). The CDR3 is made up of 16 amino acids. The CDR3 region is CSARVPFGTSFYEQYF. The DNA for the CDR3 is TGCAGTGCTAGAGTCCCGTTTGGGACTAGCTTTTACGAGCAGTACTTC.

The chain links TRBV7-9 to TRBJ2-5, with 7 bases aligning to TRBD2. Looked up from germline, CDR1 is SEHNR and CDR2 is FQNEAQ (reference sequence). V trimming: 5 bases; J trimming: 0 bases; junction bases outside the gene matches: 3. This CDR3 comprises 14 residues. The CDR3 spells CASSGGGNQETQYF. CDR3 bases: TGTGCCAGCAGCGGGGGGGGGAACCAAGAGACCCAGTACTTC.

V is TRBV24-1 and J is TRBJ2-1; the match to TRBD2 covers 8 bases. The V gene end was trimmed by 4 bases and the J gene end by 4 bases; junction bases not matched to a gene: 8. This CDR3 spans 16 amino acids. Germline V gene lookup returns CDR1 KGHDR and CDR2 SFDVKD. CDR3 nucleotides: TGTGCCACCAGTGACAATCGGGAGGGCCGGTACAATGAGCAGTTCTTC. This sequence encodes CATSDNREGRYNEQFF.

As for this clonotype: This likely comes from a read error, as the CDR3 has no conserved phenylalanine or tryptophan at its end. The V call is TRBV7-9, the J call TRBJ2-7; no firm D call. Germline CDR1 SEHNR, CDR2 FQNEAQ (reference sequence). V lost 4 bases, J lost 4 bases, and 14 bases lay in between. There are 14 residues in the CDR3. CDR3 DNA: TGTGCCAGCAGCTCGTCGACTGGAGAATACGAGCAGTACTCC. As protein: CASSSSTGEYEQYS.

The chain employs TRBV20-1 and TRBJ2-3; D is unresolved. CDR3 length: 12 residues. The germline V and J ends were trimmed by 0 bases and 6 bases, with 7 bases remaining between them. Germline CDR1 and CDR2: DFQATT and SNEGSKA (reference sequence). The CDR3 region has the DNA TGCAGTGCTAGAGACCAGGAGGATACGCAGTATTTT. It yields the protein CSARDQEDTQYF.

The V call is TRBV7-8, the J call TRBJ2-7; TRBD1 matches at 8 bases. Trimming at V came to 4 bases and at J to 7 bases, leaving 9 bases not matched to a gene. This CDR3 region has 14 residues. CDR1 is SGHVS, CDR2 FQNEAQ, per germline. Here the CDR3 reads CASSYTGGPREQYF. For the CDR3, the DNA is TGTGCCAGCAGCTACACAGGGGGGCCGAGGGAGCAGTACTTC.

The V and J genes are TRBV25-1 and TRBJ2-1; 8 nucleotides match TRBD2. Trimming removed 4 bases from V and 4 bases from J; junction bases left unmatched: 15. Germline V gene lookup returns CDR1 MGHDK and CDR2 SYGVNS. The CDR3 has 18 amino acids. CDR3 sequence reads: CASSARDRLALLYNEQFF. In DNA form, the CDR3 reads TGTGCCAGCAGTGCTAGAGACCGACTAGCGCTTCTTTACAATGAGCAGTTCTTC.

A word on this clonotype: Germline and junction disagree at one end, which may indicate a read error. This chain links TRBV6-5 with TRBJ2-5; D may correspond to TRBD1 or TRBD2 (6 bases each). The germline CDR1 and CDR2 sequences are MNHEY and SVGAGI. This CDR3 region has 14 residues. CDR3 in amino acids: CACSYGGVQETQYF. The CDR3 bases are TGTGCCTGCAGTTACGGGGGCGTCCAAGAGACCCAGTACTTC.

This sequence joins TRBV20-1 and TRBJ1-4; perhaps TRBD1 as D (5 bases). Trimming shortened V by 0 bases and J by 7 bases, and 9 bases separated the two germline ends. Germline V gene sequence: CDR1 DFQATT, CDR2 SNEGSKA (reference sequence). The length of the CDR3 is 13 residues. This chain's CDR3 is CSARDRAGEKLFF. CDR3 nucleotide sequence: TGCAGTGCTAGAGACAGGGCGGGTGAAAAACTGTTTTTT.

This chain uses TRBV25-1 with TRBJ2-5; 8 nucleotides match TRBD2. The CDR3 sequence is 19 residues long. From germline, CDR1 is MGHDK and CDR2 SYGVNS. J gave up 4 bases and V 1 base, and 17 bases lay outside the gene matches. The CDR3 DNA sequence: TGTGCCAGCAGTGAATCACCCGGGAGGGCCATTATATACGGAGAGACCCAGTACTTC. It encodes CASSESPGRAIIYGETQYF.

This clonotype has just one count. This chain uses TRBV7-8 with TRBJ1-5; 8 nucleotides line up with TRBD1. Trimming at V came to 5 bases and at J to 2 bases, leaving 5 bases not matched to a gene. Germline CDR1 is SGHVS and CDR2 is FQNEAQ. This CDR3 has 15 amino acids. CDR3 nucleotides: TGTGCCAGCAGCCGGGACAGGTCGGGCAATCAGCCCCAGCATTTT. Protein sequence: CASSRDRSGNQPQHF.

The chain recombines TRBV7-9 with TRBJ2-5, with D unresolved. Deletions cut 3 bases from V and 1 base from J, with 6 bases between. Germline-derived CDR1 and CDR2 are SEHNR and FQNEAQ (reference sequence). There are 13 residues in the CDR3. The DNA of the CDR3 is TGTGCCAGCAGCTTTACTATCCAAGAGACCCAGTACTTC. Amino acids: CASSFTIQETQYF.